These 5 T cell receptor beta chains were all obtained from the same sample, sequenced in a study of T cell changes during pregnancy in multiple sclerosis. The method was immunoSEQ multiplex PCR; TCRdb's version includes in-frame clones alone and lacks a portion of them. This repertoire shows roughly 53,000 clones, roughly 92% found once; its top ten account for 0.67%. Specimen: CD4+ T cells from peripheral blood mononuclear cells, collected in the third trimester of pregnancy. Receptor source: a female donor with multiple sclerosis, enrolled in a pregnancy study.

V is TRBV19 and J is TRBJ2-3; a weak D match, TRBD1 (5 bases). CDR1 is LNHDA, CDR2 SQIVND, per germline (reference sequence). The CDR3 spans 17 residues. Trimming removed 2 bases from V and 0 bases from J, with 15 bases in between. DNA of the CDR3: TGTGCCAGTAGTATAAGTCCAGGGCCTACTAGCACAGATACGCAGTATTTT. This encodes CASSISPGPTSTDTQYF.

The chain couples TRBV10-3 to TRBJ1-5; D is unclear. The CDR3 has 14 residues. The germline V and J ends were trimmed by 0 bases and 5 bases, with 8 bases remaining between them. From germline, CDR1 is ENHRY and CDR2 SYGVKD. In DNA, the CDR3 is TGTGCCATCAGTGAGTCCGGAGAGGATCAGCCCCAGCATTTT. Its translation is CAISESGEDQPQHF.

About this clone itself: One end of the junction varies from germline; a read error may be responsible. The chain couples TRBV5-6 to TRBJ2-1; no reliable D call. The CDR3 is made up of 14 amino acids. Germline loops: CDR1 SGHDT, CDR2 YYEEEE. The CDR3 DNA reads as TGTGCCAGCAGCTTCGGTCGTTCCTCCAATGAGCAGTTCTTC. Amino acids: CASSFGRSSNEQFF.

This sequence joins TRBV7-2 and TRBJ2-7; 8 nucleotides align to TRBD2. Germline V lookup: CDR1 SGHTA, CDR2 FQGNSA. V trimming: 4 bases; J trimming: 3 bases; junction bases outside the gene matches: 8. The CDR3 runs to 15 residues. The CDR3 DNA is TGTGCCAGCAGCTGGCGGGCGGGAGGCGGCTACGAGCAGTACTTC. Amino acids: CASSWRAGGGYEQYF.

CDR3 in amino acids: CASSLLDRGRGTGELFF. CDR3 bases: TGTGCCAGCAGCTTACTGGACAGGGGGCGCGGCACCGGGGAGCTGTTTTTT. V usage is TRBV9 and J usage is TRBJ2-2; TRBD1 matches at 11 bases. V was pared by 4 bases and J by 4 bases, with 9 bases of the junction left unmatched. The germline CDR1 and CDR2 sequences are SGDLS and YYNGEE. This CDR3 is 17 amino acids long.